This TCR beta chain was documented in a study of blood T cell repertoires in COVID-19. Study at large: Samples representing acute and convalescent COVID-19 were sourced from the United States, Italy and Spain. T cells, B-cell-depleted T cells, or PBMCs provided the cDNA or gDNA that served as material.

This clone was seen ten or more times. This CDR3 has 16 residues. Trimming took off 5 bases at V and 5 bases at J, with 18 bases between the two ends. CDR1 and CDR2 from the germline V gene are SEHNR and FQNEAQ (reference sequence). As originally analysed: The authors estimated nucleated cell counts from reference gene primer amplification. The repertoire was sequenced with immunoSEQ multiplex PCR; TCRdb's copy has only in-frame clones and lacks some. For V, J and clone size, that table is used; D and trimming come from the DNA. The table includes around 24,000 clones, more than 65% detected once. This receptor was taken from a man aged 50 or older with active or convalescent COVID-19. The chain couples TRBV7-9 to TRBJ2-2; maybe TRBD2 (6 bases). Sequencing was performed on peripheral blood. CDR3 sequence: CASSPSLRGGTGELFF. The CDR3 nucleotides read TGTGCCAGCAGCCCGAGTTTGCGGGGAGGTACCGGGGAGCTGTTTTTT.